The 20 T cell receptor beta chains below come from one sample, sequenced in a study of blood T cells in healthy people across ages. A second PCR, run for about 7 to 11 cycles, used a sample-barcoded 5' primer plus a J-beta primer mix. TCRdb reprocessed the 5' RACE reads with MiXCR, giving one entry per CDR3 protein. Here the sample spans approximately 800,000 distinct CDR3 sequences, around 62% being singletons. Sequenced material: blood. Source of these receptors: a man younger than 40 in good health.

This clonotype was seen a few times. The V gene is TRBV10-3, the J gene TRBJ2-4; D unclear. The CDR3 covers 13 residues. In germline, CDR1 is ENHRY, CDR2 SYGVKD. Trimming pared 0 bases from V and 6 bases from J, leaving 6 bases between. Here the CDR3 reads CAISESNGNIQYF. CDR3 DNA: TGTGCCATCAGTGAGTCGAACGGAAACATTCAGTACTTC.

This chain uses TRBV6-5 with TRBJ2-1, with unresolved D. CDR3 length: 13 amino acids. Germline loops: CDR1 MNHEY, CDR2 SVGAGI. V lost 8 bases, J lost 6 bases, and 14 bases lay in between. For the CDR3, the DNA is TGTGCCAGCTCCATGGGGATAAGCAATGAGCAGTTCTTC. This encodes CASSMGISNEQFF.

CDR3 loop: CASSVNGGPYNEQFF. CDR3 nucleotide sequence: TGTGCCAGCAGCGTAAATGGAGGGCCCTACAATGAGCAGTTCTTC. The chain uses TRBV9 and TRBJ2-1, with D possibly being TRBD2 (6 bases). The V gene's germline CDR1 is SGDLS and CDR2 YYNGEE. The CDR3 sequence is 15 residues long. Trimming stripped 1 base from V and 2 bases from J, with 10 bases between. The full variable domain, with the rest looked up from reference TRBV9 and TRBJ2-1, is DSGVTQTPKHLITATGQRVTLRCSPRSGDLSVYWYQQSLDQGLQFLIQYYNGEERAKGNILERFSAQQFPDLHSELNLSSLELGDSALYFCASSVNGGPYNEQFFGPGTRLTVL.

Details on this clonotype: No DNA is shown, since the ends of the CDR3 on it are uncertain; the CDR3 is the one TCRdb lists. V gene TRBV28 combines with J gene TRBJ2-7; the D segment call TRBD1 is taken from the table without a DNA check. Germline lookup yields CDR1 MDHEN and CDR2 SYDVKM. The CDR3 sequence runs 15 residues, both termini included. The CDR3 reads CASSFLETGGYEQYF.

The rearrangement uses TRBV7-2 and TRBJ2-1; D unclear. The ends were cut back, 5 bases at V and 0 bases at J, with 11 bases in the middle. CDR1 and CDR2 (germline): SGHTA, FQGNSA. This CDR3 is 15 amino acids long. CDR3 bases: TGTGCCAGCAGCCCCGTTTGGAACTCCTACAATGAGCAGTTCTTC. Its protein is CASSPVWNSYNEQFF.

The chain uses TRBV5-5 and TRBJ2-5; 7 bases are shared with TRBD1. Germline CDR1 SGHKS, CDR2 YYEKEE (reference sequence). V gave up 3 bases and J gave up 5 bases; unmatched junction bases: 7. The CDR3 has 14 residues. In DNA form, the CDR3 reads TGTGCCAGCAGCTGGGACAGAACCTCGGAGACCCAGTACTTC. Translated, it gives CASSWDRTSETQYF.

This chain connects TRBV7-9 to TRBJ2-1, with D perhaps being TRBD1 or TRBD2 (5 bases each). The CDR3 runs to 14 residues. Germline CDR1 SEHNR, CDR2 FQNEAQ (reference sequence). The V end lost 7 bases, the J end lost 5 bases, and 15 bases lay between the germline ends. CDR3 sequence reads: CASTPGAPHNEQFF. The CDR3 DNA is TGTGCCAGCACCCCCGGGGCCCCCCACAATGAGCAGTTCTTC.

This chain links TRBV20-1 with TRBJ2-7, with TRBD2 matching over 11 bases. The CDR3 length is 15 residues. Germline CDR1 and CDR2: DFQATT and SNEGSKA (reference sequence). The V segment lost 0 bases and the J segment 7 bases; nucleotides outside the gene matches: 8. The CDR3 bases are TGCAGTGCTAGAGATAGGACTAGCGGGTCGAGGGAGCAGTACTTC. Its translation is CSARDRTSGSREQYF.

V usage is TRBV7-2 and J usage is TRBJ2-1; 7 bases fit TRBD2. V was clipped by 3 bases and J by 4 bases; unmatched bases: 12. Germline loops: CDR1 SGHTA, CDR2 FQGNSA. This CDR3 comprises 17 residues. CDR3 sequence: CASSFGGGLAGYNEQFF. The CDR3 nucleotides are TGTGCCAGCAGCTTTGGGGGGGGACTGGCTGGATACAATGAGCAGTTCTTC.

The chain employs TRBV5-1 and TRBJ2-4; 7 bases fit TRBD2. There are 14 residues in the CDR3. Germline V lookup: CDR1 SGHRS, CDR2 YFSETQ. The trim removed 5 bases at V and 0 bases at J, leaving 2 bases unmatched. The DNA of the CDR3 is TGCGCCAGCAGTGAGCGGGGAGCCAAAAACATTCAGTACTTC. Amino acids: CASSERGAKNIQYF.

The chain is built from TRBV6-1 and TRBJ1-4; D call uncertain. V lost 0 bases, J lost 2 bases, and 7 bases lay in between. Germline loops: CDR1 MNHNS, CDR2 SASEGT. CDR3 length: 15 residues. The CDR3 protein is CASSEATLTNEKLFF. CDR3 coding DNA: TGTGCCAGCAGTGAAGCTACACTTACTAATGAAAAACTGTTTTTT.

This chain joins TRBV27 and TRBJ2-3; TRBD2 matches 7 bases. The CDR3 sequence is 16 residues long. With V trimmed by 9 bases and J by 6 bases, 18 bases remained unmatched. The germline CDR1 and CDR2 sequences are MNHEY and SMNVEV (reference sequence). The CDR3 sequence: CASWGGGRTPGDTQYF. CDR3 nucleotides: TGTGCCAGTTGGGGCGGGGGACGGACGCCGGGGGATACGCAGTATTTT.

The chain has TRBV7-2 and TRBJ1-1; TRBD1 aligns across 7 bases. CDR1 is SGHTA and CDR2 is FQGNSA in the germline V gene. The V segment lost 2 bases and the J segment 3 bases; nucleotides outside the gene matches: 9. The length of the CDR3 is 16 residues. The CDR3 region has the DNA TGTGCCAGCAGCTTACGGAGGGGGCATAGGGACACTGAAGCTTTCTTT. Its protein is CASSLRRGHRDTEAFF.

The rearrangement uses TRBV15 and TRBJ2-5, with D tentatively TRBD1 or TRBD2 (5 bases each). The CDR3 runs to 13 residues. CDR1 is LNHNV and CDR2 is YYDKDF in the germline V gene (reference sequence). Between the trimmed V and J ends, which lost 2 bases and 7 bases, there was a span of 11 bases. The CDR3, as DNA: TGTGCCACCAGCAGACGGGACCCTTGGACCCAGTACTTC. Translated, it gives CATSRRDPWTQYF.

A few counts support this clonotype. CDR3 loop: CASIPGTGARGYTF. The CDR3 DNA is TGTGCCAGCATCCCTGGGACAGGGGCTAGGGGCTACACCTTC. The chain has TRBV2 and TRBJ1-2; 10 bases agree with TRBD1. This CDR3 contains 14 residues. The V and J ends lost 7 bases and 8 bases, in that order; junction bases with no gene match: 10. The germline gives CDR1 SNHLY, CDR2 FYNNEI.

As concerns this clonotype: This may stem from a read error, because a much larger clone lies one nucleotide away. The chain has TRBV7-9 and TRBJ2-5; unclear D gene. The CDR3 sequence is 14 residues long. V was trimmed by 4 bases and J by 11 bases, leaving 20 bases between them. CDR1 and CDR2 from the germline V gene are SEHNR and FQNEAQ (reference sequence). Written as DNA, the CDR3 is TGTGCCAGCAGCTCAAGACATTTGGGCAATGAGCAGTACTTC. Translation gives CASSSRHLGNEQYF.

This clonotype occurred a few times. The V call is TRBV10-3, the J call TRBJ1-4; 11 nucleotides agree with TRBD1. J was trimmed by 8 bases and V by 7 bases; bases with no gene match: 3. CDR3 size: 13 residues. Germline V gene lookup returns CDR1 ENHRY and CDR2 SYGVKD. The CDR3 region has the DNA TGTGCCATCAAGGGACAGGGGGACGAAAAACTGTTTTTT. Translated: CAIKGQGDEKLFF.

The chain joins TRBV12-3 or TRBV12-4 to TRBJ2-7; D perhaps matches TRBD1 (6 bases). V gave up 4 bases and J gave up 2 bases, with 9 bases separating them. The CDR3 has 13 residues. The CDR3: CASSSGVAYEQYF. The CDR3 region has the DNA TGTGCCAGCAGTTCAGGGGTTGCCTACGAGCAGTACTTC.

The rearrangement uses TRBV10-3 and TRBJ1-4, with 7 bases matching TRBD1. The CDR3 contains 17 residues. J lost 11 bases, V lost 4 bases, and 19 bases had no gene match. The germline V gene has CDR1 ENHRY and CDR2 SYGVKD. The CDR3 protein is CAISGSSTTGSRGKLFF. CDR3 nucleotides: TGTGCCATCAGTGGTTCGTCAACGACAGGGTCAAGAGGGAAACTGTTTTTT.

This clonotype occurred once. The chain couples TRBV20-1 to TRBJ2-3; 8 bases are shared with TRBD2. The CDR3 runs 15 residues. Germline trimming cut 6 bases from V and 6 bases from J; bases unmatched to any gene: 14. CDR1 DFQATT and CDR2 SNEGSKA come from the germline V gene (reference sequence). The CDR3 DNA sequence: TGCAGTGCCCCCCGGGGTAGCGGGGCCGCGGATACGCAGTATTTT. As protein: CSAPRGSGAADTQYF.